This entry features one T cell receptor beta chain sequence. These data belong to a study of neoadjuvant anti-PD-1 for oral cavity cancer. Background on the study: Before surgery, most patients got three to four biweekly 3 mg/kg nivolumab doses. Non-progressing patients received a fourth nivolumab dose near day 43, then surgery on days 50-56.

Patients had HPV-negative, locally advanced oral cavity squamous cell carcinoma. PBMC libraries mostly used roughly 500 ng of input genomic DNA, with six replicates per sample. Generated by immunoSEQ multiplex PCR, the TCRdb table keeps only in-frame clones and is missing some. The table has around 81,000 clones, about four fifths seen once; the top ten hold about 3.4%. This CDR3 is built from 11 residues. The ends were cut back, 5 bases at V and 8 bases at J, with 12 bases in the middle. From germline, CDR1 is SQVTM and CDR2 ANQGSEA. This specimen consisted of PBMCs, obtained before nivolumab (anti-PD-1) treatment. The origin of this receptor is a person between 40 and 85 years old with oral cavity squamous cell carcinoma. The chain carries TRBV29-1 and TRBJ1-2; D gene uncertain. The CDR3 spells CSVIDLVGYTF. DNA of the CDR3: TGCAGCGTTATCGACCTCGTGGGCTACACCTTC. The full variable domain, in which reference TRBV29-1 and TRBJ1-2 provide the parts outside the CDR3, is SAVISQKPSRDICQRGTSLTIQCQVDSQVTMMFWYRQQPGQSLTLIATANQGSEATYESGFVIDKFPISRPNLTFSTLTVSNMSPEDSSIYLCSVIDLVGYTFGSGTRLTVV.